Listed below are T cell receptor beta chains from one sample, sequenced in a study of blood T cell repertoires in COVID-19. Sequencing used immunoSEQ multiplex PCR; TCRdb keeps in-frame clones, though not all of them. The data contain about 270,000 clones, approximately 86% of them seen just once; the ten biggest clones take up around 9.5%. Material: peripheral blood. The receptor set was obtained from a man in his forties or fifties who had recovered from COVID-19. Both conserved end residues are part of each CDR3. A D gene is named only where the DNA matches it firmly. Clone size is given for some rows only: seen once, a few or many times, or a class if the clone is expanded.

v_gene: TRBV6-1; abundance: few; d_gene: NA; j_gene: TRBJ2-2; CDR3nt: TGTGCCAGCAGTGAATACAGCCCCACCGGGGAGCTGTTTTTT; CDR3aa: CASSEYSPTGELFF
v_gene: TRBV20-1; abundance: few; d_gene: TRBD1; j_gene: TRBJ1-1; CDR3nt: TGCAGTGTTCTACAGGGGGCTGAAGCTTTCTTT; CDR3aa: CSVLQGAEAFF
v_gene: TRBV19; abundance: few; d_gene: TRBD2; j_gene: TRBJ2-1; CDR3nt: TGTGCCAGTAGAAGGACTAGTATCGATGAGCAGTTCTTC; CDR3aa: CASRRTSIDEQFF
v_gene: TRBV4-2; abundance: NA; d_gene: TRBD2; j_gene: TRBJ2-3; CDR3nt: TGTGCCAGCAGCCAAGGACTAGCGGAAGATACGCAGTATTTT; CDR3aa: CASSQGLAEDTQYF
v_gene: TRBV7-2; abundance: NA; d_gene: NA; j_gene: TRBJ1-1; CDR3nt: TGTGCCAGCAGCGTTCAGGGACAGAACACTGAAGCTTTCTTT; CDR3aa: CASSVQGQNTEAFF
v_gene: TRBV5-1; abundance: NA; d_gene: TRBD2; j_gene: TRBJ2-3; CDR3nt: TGCGCCAGCAGCTCGGGACTAGCGGGAGGAGAGGCAGATACGCAGTATTTT; CDR3aa: CASSSGLAGGEADTQYF
v_gene: TRBV7-3; abundance: NA; d_gene: TRBD2; j_gene: TRBJ2-1; CDR3nt: TGTGCCAGCAGTCCAAATCCACCGGGACTAGCGGGAGGGGGGTCCTACAATGAGCAGTTCTTC; CDR3aa: CASSPNPPGLAGGGSYNEQFF
v_gene: TRBV10-3; abundance: few; d_gene: TRBD2; j_gene: TRBJ2-3; CDR3nt: TGTGCCGGGGGAGGGTTCGGGCCAGATACGCAGTATTTT; CDR3aa: CAGGGFGPDTQYF
v_gene: TRBV7-2; abundance: NA; d_gene: NA; j_gene: TRBJ2-7; CDR3nt: TGTGCCAGCAGCTTAGAGGAGCGAGCTTTCATTGCCGAGCAGTACTTC; CDR3aa: CASSLEERAFIAEQYF
v_gene: TRBV2; abundance: NA; d_gene: NA; j_gene: TRBJ1-4; CDR3nt: TGTGCCAGCAGTAACCGGAGGAATCCTAATGAAAAACTGTTTTTT; CDR3aa: CASSNRRNPNEKLFF
v_gene: TRBV10-3; abundance: NA; d_gene: TRBD2; j_gene: TRBJ2-3; CDR3nt: TGTGCCATCAGTGAGTGGAGTAGCGGGACTAGCACAGATACGCAGTATTTT; CDR3aa: CAISEWSSGTSTDTQYF
v_gene: TRBV4-1; abundance: NA; d_gene: TRBD1; j_gene: TRBJ1-2; CDR3nt: TGCGCCAGCAGCCAGCAGACAGGGGTGAGCTATGGCTACACCTTC; CDR3aa: CASSQQTGVSYGYTF
v_gene: TRBV11-3; abundance: NA; d_gene: NA; j_gene: TRBJ2-1; CDR3nt: TGTGCCAGCAGCTTAAGGTTCCGAGGGAGCTCCTACAATGAGCAGTTCTTC; CDR3aa: CASSLRFRGSSYNEQFF
v_gene: TRBV5-1; abundance: NA; d_gene: TRBD2; j_gene: TRBJ2-1; CDR3nt: TGCGCCAGCAGCTTGGAGGTGTTAGCGGGAGGGAATGAGCAGTTCTTC; CDR3aa: CASSLEVLAGGNEQFF
v_gene: TRBV5-1; abundance: NA; d_gene: NA; j_gene: TRBJ1-1; CDR3nt: TGCGCCAGCAGCTATACCGATGGTCCTATGAACACTGAAGCTTTCTTT; CDR3aa: CASSYTDGPMNTEAFF
v_gene: TRBV13; abundance: NA; d_gene: NA; j_gene: TRBJ2-7; CDR3nt: TGTGCCAGCAGCTTAGGTAGTTTCGAGCAGTACTTC; CDR3aa: CASSLGSFEQYF
v_gene: TRBV2; abundance: many; d_gene: NA; j_gene: TRBJ1-1; CDR3nt: TGTGCCAGCAGTGCCAACAGAAATCTGAACACTGAAGCTTTCTTT; CDR3aa: CASSANRNLNTEAFF
v_gene: TRBV27; abundance: few; d_gene: NA; j_gene: TRBJ1-6; CDR3nt: TGTGCCAGCAGTTCCAGTCTGGAGAACTCACCCCTCCACTTT; CDR3aa: CASSSSLENSPLHF
v_gene: TRBV7-6; abundance: NA; d_gene: TRBD2; j_gene: TRBJ2-3; CDR3nt: TGTGCCAGCAGCCAAGGAAGCGGGGTTTCTAGCACAGATACGCAGTATTTT; CDR3aa: CASSQGSGVSSTDTQYF
v_gene: TRBV15; abundance: NA; d_gene: NA; j_gene: TRBJ2-7; CDR3nt: TGTGCCACCAGCAGAGATGGAGGCAGGTGGAGGTACGAGCAGTACTTC; CDR3aa: CATSRDGGRWRYEQYF
v_gene: TRBV9; abundance: NA; d_gene: TRBD2; j_gene: TRBJ2-3; CDR3nt: TGTGCCAGCAGCTTTAGCGGGACGGGAGATACGCAGTATTTT; CDR3aa: CASSFSGTGDTQYF
v_gene: TRBV27; abundance: many; d_gene: TRBD2; j_gene: TRBJ2-7; CDR3nt: TGTGCCAGCAGGGAAGGGTGGTCAGCGGGGGCCTACGAGCAGTACTTC; CDR3aa: CASREGWSAGAYEQYF
v_gene: TRBV6-5; abundance: NA; d_gene: NA; j_gene: TRBJ2-5; CDR3nt: TGTGCCAGCAGTTACAAATTTCTGGAGACCCAGTACTTC; CDR3aa: CASSYKFLETQYF
v_gene: TRBV18; abundance: NA; d_gene: TRBD1; j_gene: TRBJ1-5; CDR3nt: TGTGCCAGCTCCCAAACCGGGACAGGGGGCCTTCAGCCCCAGCATTTT; CDR3aa: CASSQTGTGGLQPQHF
v_gene: TRBV6-2/TRBV6-3; abundance: NA; d_gene: TRBD1; j_gene: TRBJ2-7; CDR3nt: TGTGCCAGCAGTTACTCCCAGGGGGCATTTTACGAGCAGTACTTC; CDR3aa: CASSYSQGAFYEQYF
v_gene: TRBV15; abundance: once; d_gene: NA; j_gene: TRBJ2-7; CDR3nt: TGTGCCACCAGCAGCGAGGGACTCTGGGACGAGCAGTACTTC; CDR3aa: CATSSEGLWDEQYF
v_gene: TRBV5-1; abundance: NA; d_gene: NA; j_gene: TRBJ2-7; CDR3nt: TGCGCCAGCAGCCAGGGCAGCGCGGCCACCTACGAGCAGTACTTC; CDR3aa: CASSQGSAATYEQYF
v_gene: TRBV27; abundance: NA; d_gene: TRBD2; j_gene: TRBJ2-4; CDR3nt: TGTGCCAGCAGGTCGGGAGGGCCGGCCAAAAACATTCAGTACTTC; CDR3aa: CASRSGGPAKNIQYF
v_gene: TRBV5-1; abundance: NA; d_gene: NA; j_gene: TRBJ2-5; CDR3nt: TGCGCCAGCAGCCTATACCAAGAGACCCAGTACTTC; CDR3aa: CASSLYQETQYF
v_gene: TRBV5-6; abundance: NA; d_gene: NA; j_gene: TRBJ2-6; CDR3nt: TGTGCCAGCAGCTCCCGACGGGACTCGAGGGGGGCCAACGTCCTGACTTTC; CDR3aa: CASSSRRDSRGANVLTF
v_gene: TRBV4-3; abundance: NA; d_gene: TRBD1; j_gene: TRBJ2-3; CDR3nt: TGCGCCAGCAGCAGGGACAGCCAGACCTTAGATACGCAGTATTTT; CDR3aa: CASSRDSQTLDTQYF
v_gene: TRBV10-3; abundance: NA; d_gene: TRBD1; j_gene: TRBJ2-1; CDR3nt: TGTGCCATCAGTGAGACTAAAGGACAGGGCAATGAGCAGTTCTTC; CDR3aa: CAISETKGQGNEQFF
v_gene: TRBV19; abundance: NA; d_gene: TRBD1; j_gene: TRBJ2-7; CDR3nt: TGTGCCAGTCGCCCGGGACAGGGTCCCTACGAGCAGTACTTC; CDR3aa: CASRPGQGPYEQYF
v_gene: TRBV19; abundance: once; d_gene: NA; j_gene: TRBJ2-3; CDR3nt: TGTGCCAGTAGTATAGGCCTAGGCAGTCCCACAGATACGCAGTATTTT; CDR3aa: CASSIGLGSPTDTQYF
v_gene: TRBV28; abundance: NA; d_gene: NA; j_gene: TRBJ1-4; CDR3nt: TGTGCCACCATGGGGGGAGACGAAAAACTGTTTTTT; CDR3aa: CATMGGDEKLFF